A single TCR beta chain is shown here with its context. Losses at the gene ends were 4 bases for V and 9 bases for J; bases not matched to a gene: 4. This CDR3 is built from 14 residues. The germline V gene encodes CDR1 MNHEY and CDR2 SVGAGI. Authors' methods: How many nucleated cells were present was estimated from reference gene primer amplification. The assay was immunoSEQ multiplex PCR, and TCRdb's table has in-frame clones only and misses some. V and J calls and clone size are as listed in that table; D and trimming were resolved from the DNA. This table holds 95,000 to 120,000 clones, around 85% found once. The data were taken from a study of blood T cell repertoires in COVID-19. Study information: COVID-19 samples from acute and convalescent phases originated in the United States, Italy and Spain. T cells, B-cell-depleted T cells, or PBMCs supplied cDNA or gDNA.

Sequences were obtained from peripheral blood. V gene TRBV6-5 combines with J gene TRBJ1-6, with 9 bases that match TRBD1. This sequence originates from a human donor in a cohort sampled during active COVID-19. In nucleotides, the CDR3 is TGTGCCAGCAGTTGGGACAGGGCAGGTTCACCCCTCCACTTT. Translation: CASSWDRAGSPLHF.